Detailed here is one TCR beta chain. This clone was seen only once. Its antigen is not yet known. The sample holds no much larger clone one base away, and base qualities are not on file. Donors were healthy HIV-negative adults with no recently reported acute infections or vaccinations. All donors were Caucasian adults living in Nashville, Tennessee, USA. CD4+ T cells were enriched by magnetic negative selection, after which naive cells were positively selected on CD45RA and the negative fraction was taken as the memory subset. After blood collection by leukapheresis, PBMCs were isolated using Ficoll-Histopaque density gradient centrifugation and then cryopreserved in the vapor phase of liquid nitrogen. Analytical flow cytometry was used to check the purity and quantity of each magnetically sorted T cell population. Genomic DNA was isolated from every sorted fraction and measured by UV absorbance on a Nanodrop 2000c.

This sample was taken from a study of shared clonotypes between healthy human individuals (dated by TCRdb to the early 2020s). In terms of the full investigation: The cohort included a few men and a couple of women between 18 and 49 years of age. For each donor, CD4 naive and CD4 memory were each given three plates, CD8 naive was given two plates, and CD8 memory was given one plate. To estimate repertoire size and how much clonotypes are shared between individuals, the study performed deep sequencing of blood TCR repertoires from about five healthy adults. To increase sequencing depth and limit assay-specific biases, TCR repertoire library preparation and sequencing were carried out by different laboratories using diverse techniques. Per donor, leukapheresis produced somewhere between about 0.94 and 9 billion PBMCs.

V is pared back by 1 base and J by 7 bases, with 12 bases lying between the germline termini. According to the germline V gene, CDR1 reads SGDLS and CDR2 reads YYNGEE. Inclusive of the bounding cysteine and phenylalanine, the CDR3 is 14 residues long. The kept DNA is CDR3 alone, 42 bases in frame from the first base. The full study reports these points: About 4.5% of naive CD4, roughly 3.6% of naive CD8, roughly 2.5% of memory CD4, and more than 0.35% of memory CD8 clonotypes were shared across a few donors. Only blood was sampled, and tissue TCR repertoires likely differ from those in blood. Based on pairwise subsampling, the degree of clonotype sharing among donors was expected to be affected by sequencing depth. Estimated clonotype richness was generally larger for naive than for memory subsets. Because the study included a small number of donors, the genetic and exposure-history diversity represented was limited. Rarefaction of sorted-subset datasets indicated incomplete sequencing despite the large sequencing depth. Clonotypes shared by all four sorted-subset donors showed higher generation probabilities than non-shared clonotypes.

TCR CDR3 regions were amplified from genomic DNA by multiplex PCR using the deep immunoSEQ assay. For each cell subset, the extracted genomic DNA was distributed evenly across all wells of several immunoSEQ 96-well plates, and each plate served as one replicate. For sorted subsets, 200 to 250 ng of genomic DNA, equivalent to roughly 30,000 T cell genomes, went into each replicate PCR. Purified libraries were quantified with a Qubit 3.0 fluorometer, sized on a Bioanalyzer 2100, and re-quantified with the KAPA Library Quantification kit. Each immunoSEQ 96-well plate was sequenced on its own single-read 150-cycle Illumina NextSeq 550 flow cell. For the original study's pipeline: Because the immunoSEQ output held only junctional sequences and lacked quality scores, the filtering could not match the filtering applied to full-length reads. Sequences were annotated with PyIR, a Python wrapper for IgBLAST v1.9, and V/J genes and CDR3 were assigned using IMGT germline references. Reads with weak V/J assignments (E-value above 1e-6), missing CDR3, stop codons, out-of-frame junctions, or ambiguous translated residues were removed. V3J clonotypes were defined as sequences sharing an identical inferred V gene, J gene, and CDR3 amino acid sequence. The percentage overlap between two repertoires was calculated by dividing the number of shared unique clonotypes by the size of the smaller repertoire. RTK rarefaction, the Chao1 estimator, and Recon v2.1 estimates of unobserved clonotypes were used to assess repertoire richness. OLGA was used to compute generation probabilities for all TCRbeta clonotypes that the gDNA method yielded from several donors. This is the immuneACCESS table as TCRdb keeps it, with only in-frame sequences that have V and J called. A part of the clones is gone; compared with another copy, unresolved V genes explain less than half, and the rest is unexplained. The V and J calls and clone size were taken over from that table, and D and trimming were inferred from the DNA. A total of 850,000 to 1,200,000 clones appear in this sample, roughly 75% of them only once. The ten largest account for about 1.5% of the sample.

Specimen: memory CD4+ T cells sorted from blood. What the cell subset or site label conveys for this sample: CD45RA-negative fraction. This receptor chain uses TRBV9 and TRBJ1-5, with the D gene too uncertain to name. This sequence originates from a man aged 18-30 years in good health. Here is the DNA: TGTGCCAGCAGCGTATTTGAGGCAGGCCAGCCCCAGCATTTT. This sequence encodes CASSVFEAGQPQHF.